This T cell receptor (beta chain) was sequenced for a study of cytomegalovirus exposure and HLA in healthy donors. Primers included in the PCR were 60 Vbeta and 13 Jbeta primers. Sequencing used immunoSEQ multiplex PCR; TCRdb keeps in-frame clones, though not all of them. This sample has approximately 150,000 clones, with over 65% found just once. The V gene end was trimmed by 5 bases and the J gene end by 3 bases; junction bases not matched to a gene: 6. This CDR3 has 15 amino acids. CDR1 and CDR2 (germline): MNHEY, SMNVEV (reference sequence). Remarks on this clone: Antigen unknown.

Study observations and caveats: Immune exposure was documented only through CMV serostatus. Accurate HLA-A and HLA-B prediction from TCR beta sequences was reported for most subjects. Rarity marked most TCR sequences, yet some public TCRs occurred in many donors.

Among the donors, all were healthy bone marrow donors. The rearrangement uses TRBV27 and TRBJ2-2, with TRBD2 matching over 7 bases. Sequenced material: PBMCs. The clonotype originates from a man between 18 and 29 years old in good health and CMV-seropositive. The CDR3 region is CASSPRGRDTGELFF. The DNA of the CDR3 is TGTGCCAGCAGTCCCCGCGGGAGAGACACCGGGGAGCTGTTTTTT.